This T cell receptor beta chain was found in a study of control samples from healthy donors and cancer patients. Clones were read by immunoSEQ multiplex PCR, and TCRdb kept only the in-frame ones, dropping some. This sample carries 90,000 to 130,000 clones, approximately 84% of them seen once, and the ten largest clones take around 6.2%. The CDR3 contains 16 residues. The TCR sequence derives from a man younger than 35 in good health. The genes are TRBV21-1 and TRBJ2-7. TRBV21-1 constitutes a pseudogene. Sequenced: blood. The chain's CDR3 is CASSKEVVSRRYEQYV. The CDR3 coding sequence is TGTGCCAGCAGCAAAGAAGTCGTTTCGCGACGGTACGAGCAGTACGTC.